This entry is about one TCR beta chain. The data belong to a study of blood T cell repertoires in COVID-19. In the study overall: Samples representing acute and convalescent COVID-19 were sourced from the United States, Italy and Spain. PBMCs, B-cell-depleted T cells, or T cells provided the cDNA or gDNA that made up the material.

In Seattle, patients joined the study during active infection and were tracked longitudinally. Authors' processing steps: Counts of nucleated cells, estimated from reference gene primer amplification, were obtained. Generated by immunoSEQ multiplex PCR, the TCRdb table keeps only in-frame clones and is missing some. The V and J calls and clone size come from that table; D and trimming were worked out from the DNA. The repertoire includes tens of thousands of clones, about 84% of them detected once, and roughly 15% sits in the top ten. CDR1 is MNHEY, CDR2 SVGEGT, per germline. With V trimmed by 2 bases and J by 6 bases, 6 bases remained unmatched. This CDR3 is built from 16 residues.

Sequenced: peripheral blood. The receptor was derived from a man aged 45-65 years with COVID-19, enrolled during active disease. This chain connects TRBV6-2 or TRBV6-3 to TRBJ1-6; 8 bases match TRBD1. The CDR3, as DNA: TGTGCCAGCAGTTACAGCCAGGGGGCGGGTAATTCACCCCTCCACTTT. This encodes CASSYSQGAGNSPLHF.